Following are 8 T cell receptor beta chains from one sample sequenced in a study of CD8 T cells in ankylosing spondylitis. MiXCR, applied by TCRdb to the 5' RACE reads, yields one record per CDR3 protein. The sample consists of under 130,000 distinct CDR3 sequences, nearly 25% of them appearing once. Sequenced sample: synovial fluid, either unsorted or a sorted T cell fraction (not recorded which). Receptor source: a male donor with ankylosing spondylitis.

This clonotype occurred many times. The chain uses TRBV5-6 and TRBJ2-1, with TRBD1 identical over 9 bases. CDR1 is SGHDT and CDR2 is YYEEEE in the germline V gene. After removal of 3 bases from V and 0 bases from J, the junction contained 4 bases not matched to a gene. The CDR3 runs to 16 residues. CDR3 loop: CASSSGTGNSYNEQFF. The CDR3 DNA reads TGTGCCAGCAGCTCCGGGACAGGGAACTCCTACAATGAGCAGTTCTTC.

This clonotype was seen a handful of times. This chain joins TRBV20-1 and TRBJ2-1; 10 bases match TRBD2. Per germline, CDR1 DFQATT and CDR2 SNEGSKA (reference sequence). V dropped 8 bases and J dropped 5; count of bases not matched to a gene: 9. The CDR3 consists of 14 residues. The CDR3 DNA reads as TGCAGTCTTACCCGGACTAGCGGCAACAATGAGCAGTTCTTC. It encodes CSLTRTSGNNEQFF.

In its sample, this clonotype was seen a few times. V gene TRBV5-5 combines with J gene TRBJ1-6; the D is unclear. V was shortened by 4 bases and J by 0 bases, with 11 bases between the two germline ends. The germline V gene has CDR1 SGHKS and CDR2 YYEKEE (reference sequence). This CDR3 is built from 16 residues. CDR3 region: CASSPLGSSYNSPLHF. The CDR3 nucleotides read TGTGCCAGCAGCCCGCTGGGCTCCTCCTATAATTCACCCCTCCACTTT.

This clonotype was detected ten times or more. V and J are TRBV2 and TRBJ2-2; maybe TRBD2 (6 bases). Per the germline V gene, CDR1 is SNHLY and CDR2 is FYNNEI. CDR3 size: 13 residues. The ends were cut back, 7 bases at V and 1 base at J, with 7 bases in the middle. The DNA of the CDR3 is TGTGCCAGCACTAGCGAGAACACCGGGGAGCTGTTTTTT. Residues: CASTSENTGELFF.

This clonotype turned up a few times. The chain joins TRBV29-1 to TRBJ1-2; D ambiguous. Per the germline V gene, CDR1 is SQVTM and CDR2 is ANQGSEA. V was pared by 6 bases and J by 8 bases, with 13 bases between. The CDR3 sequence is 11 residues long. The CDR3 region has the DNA TGCAGCGTCTGGACTGACTGGGGCTACACCTTC. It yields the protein CSVWTDWGYTF.

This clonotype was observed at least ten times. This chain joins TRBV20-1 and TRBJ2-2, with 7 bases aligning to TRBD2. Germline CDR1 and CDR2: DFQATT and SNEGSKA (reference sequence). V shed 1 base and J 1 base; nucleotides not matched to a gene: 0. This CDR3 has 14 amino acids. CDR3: CSARAGGNTGELFF. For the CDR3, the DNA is TGCAGTGCTAGAGCGGGAGGGAACACCGGGGAGCTGTTTTTT.

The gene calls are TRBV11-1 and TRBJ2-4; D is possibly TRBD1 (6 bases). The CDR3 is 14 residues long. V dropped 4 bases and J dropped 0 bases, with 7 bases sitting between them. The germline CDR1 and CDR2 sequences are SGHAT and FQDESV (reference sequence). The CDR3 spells CASSWTVAKNIQYF. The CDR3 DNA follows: TGTGCCAGCAGCTGGACAGTAGCCAAAAACATTCAGTACTTC.

The CDR3: CASSEAPGRRANVLTF. Here the CDR3 DNA reads TGTGCCAGCAGTGAAGCACCCGGTAGGAGGGCCAACGTCCTGACTTTC. The rearrangement links TRBV6-1 to TRBJ2-6; D remains unclear. This CDR3 comprises 16 residues. Trimming shortened V by 0 bases and J by 5 bases, and 11 bases separated the two germline ends. Germline-derived CDR1 and CDR2 are MNHNS and SASEGT.